This T cell receptor (beta chain) was observed in a study of blood T cell repertoires in COVID-19. As for the study in general: COVID-19 samples from acute and convalescent phases originated in the United States, Italy and Spain. PBMCs, B-cell-depleted T cells, or T cells provided the cDNA or gDNA that made up the material.

As originally analysed: Nucleated cell number was recorded as an estimate derived from reference gene primer amplification. The assay was immunoSEQ multiplex PCR, and TCRdb's table has in-frame clones only and misses some. V and J calls and clone size come straight from that table; D and trimming were deduced from the DNA. The sample lists 270,000 or so clones, 89% seen once, with about 0.94% in the top ten. CDR1 and CDR2 (germline): KGHSY, FQNENV. V was clipped by 1 base and J by 0 bases, with 6 bases between them. The CDR3 loop spans 15 amino acids. The TCR sequence derives from a woman between 35 and 50 years old who had recovered from COVID-19. The chain has TRBV16 and TRBJ2-2; D is unclear. The source material was peripheral blood. Here the CDR3 DNA reads TGTGCCAGCAGCCAATGGCAGACGAACACCGGGGAGCTGTTTTTT. It translates to CASSQWQTNTGELFF.